This entry lists 12 T cell receptor beta chains sequenced from one sample in a study of blood T cell repertoires in COVID-19 (dated by TCRdb to the early 2020s). Library creation used the immunoSEQ multiplex PCR assay. In its TCRdb copy, this immuneACCESS table keeps in-frame sequences only and misses some clones. Where compared with another copy, unresolved V genes explain less than half of these, and the others have no known cause. Here the sample has 150,000 or so clones; over 75% occur a single time. Clones ranked in the top ten supply 35% to 45% of the sample. The sequencing sample was made of peripheral blood. Receptor source: a human donor in a cohort sampled during active COVID-19.

The V gene is TRBV30, the J gene TRBJ1-1; no clear D. V dropped 0 bases and J dropped 1 base, with 6 bases sitting between them. CDR1 is GTSNPN, CDR2 SVGIG, per germline (reference sequence). The CDR3 spans 13 residues. The CDR3 spells CAWSVRRNTEAFF. The CDR3 DNA sequence: TGTGCCTGGAGTGTACGGAGGAACACTGAAGCTTTCTTT.

This clone is a singleton in its sample. J is TRBJ2-7 and V is TRBV7-9; 11 bases are a match to TRBD2. Germline CDR1 is SEHNR and CDR2 is FQNEAQ (reference sequence). The ends lost 2 bases at V and 4 bases at J; junction bases unmatched: 1. This CDR3 is built from 14 residues. The CDR3 nucleotides are TGTGCCAGCAGCTTAACTAGCGGGGGTTACGAGCAGTACTTC. Translated, it gives CASSLTSGGYEQYF.

This clone was seen just once. CDR3 sequence (DNA): TGTGCCAGCAGTGGTGCCCCCGGGACAGGGGAGGGAGCTAACTATGGCTACACCTTC. Amino acids: CASSGAPGTGEGANYGYTF. The rearrangement uses TRBV6-1 and TRBJ1-2; 10 bases line up with TRBD1. The ends lost 4 bases at V and 0 bases at J; junction bases unmatched: 14. Germline V gives CDR1 MNHNS, CDR2 SASEGT. The CDR3 length is 19 residues.

This chain connects TRBV11-3 to TRBJ1-6; D is ambiguous. The germline V gene has CDR1 SGHNT and CDR2 YENEEA. CDR3 length: 16 amino acids. V lost 0 bases to trimming and J lost 6 bases, with 12 bases between them. The CDR3 nucleotides read TGTGCCAGCAGCTTAGACCGTCCAGATCGTAATTCACCCCTCCACTTT. Encoded protein: CASSLDRPDRNSPLHF.

The chain recombines TRBV10-3 with TRBJ2-5; 8 bases fit TRBD1. This CDR3 contains 15 residues. CDR1 ENHRY and CDR2 SYGVKD come from the germline V gene. Germline trimming cut 6 bases from V and 3 bases from J; bases unmatched to any gene: 9. The CDR3 is CAISPLDRDKETQYF. DNA of the CDR3: TGTGCCATCAGCCCCCTGGACAGGGATAAAGAGACCCAGTACTTC.

CDR3 region: CASSKYQTGVGTEAFF. Written as DNA, the CDR3 is TGCGCCAGCAGCAAATACCAAACAGGGGTAGGCACTGAAGCTTTCTTT. The chain carries TRBV4-1 and TRBJ1-1; 7 positions agree with TRBD1. V dropped 5 bases and J dropped 4; count of bases not matched to a gene: 13. Germline V gene sequence: CDR1 MGHRA, CDR2 YSYEKL. CDR3 length: 16 residues.

The CDR3 DNA follows: TGTGCCAGCAGCTTAAGCGTTGAAGGGAGGTACATTCAGTACTTC. Its translation: CASSLSVEGRYIQYF. The rearrangement links TRBV7-2 to TRBJ2-4, with a tentative D call TRBD2 (6 bases). This CDR3 spans 15 amino acids. The V gene lost 2 bases and the J gene lost 8 bases, with 16 bases spanning the gap. CDR1 SGHTA and CDR2 FQGNSA come from the germline V gene. Full variable domain (outside the CDR3, taken from reference TRBV7-2 and TRBJ2-4): GAGVSQSPSNKVTEKGKDVELRCDPISGHTALYWYRQSLGQGLEFLIYFQGNSAPDKSGLPSDRFSAERTGGSVSTLTIQRTQQEDSAVYLCASSLSVEGRYIQYFGAGTRLSVL.

This clone was detected only a few times. The identical CDR3 is also encoded by other nucleotide sequences in the sample. V gene TRBV5-1 combines with J gene TRBJ1-1; tentatively, D is TRBD1 (5 bases). The V and J ends lost 1 base and 1 base respectively, with 5 bases between them. The V gene's germline CDR1 is SGHRS and CDR2 YFSETQ. The CDR3 length is 13 residues. Here the CDR3 DNA reads TGCGCCAGCAGCTTGACAGGGAACACTGAAGCTTTCTTT. It codes for CASSLTGNTEAFF.

This sequence joins TRBV19 and TRBJ2-2; tentatively, D is TRBD2 (6 bases). Germline V gives CDR1 LNHDA, CDR2 SQIVND (reference sequence). The CDR3 is 16 amino acids. V was clipped by 1 base and J by 2 bases, with 11 bases between them. The CDR3: CASSIGTKPNTGELFF. Written as DNA, the CDR3 is TGTGCCAGTAGTATAGGGACTAAGCCAAACACCGGGGAGCTGTTTTTT.

This clone was seen just once. CDR3 DNA: TGTGCCAGCTCAGCCGACAGGGGCGAGCAGTACGTC. It is translated as CASSADRGEQYV. This chain links TRBV18 with TRBJ2-7, with 8 bases matching TRBD1. J gave up 6 bases and V 5 bases, and 3 bases lay outside the gene matches. The germline CDR1 and CDR2 sequences are KGHSH and LQKENI. The CDR3 totals 12 residues.

This chain connects TRBV10-3 to TRBJ1-5; D gene unclear. Germline values: CDR1 ENHRY, CDR2 SYGVKD. Between the trimmed V and J ends, which lost 3 bases and 3 bases, there was a span of 9 bases. The CDR3 is made up of 14 amino acids. The DNA of the CDR3 is TGTGCCATCAGTGATAACCGGGACAATCAGCCCCAGCATTTT. The encoded protein is CAISDNRDNQPQHF.

J is TRBJ1-6 and V is TRBV2; no firm D call. This CDR3 has 14 residues. From germline, CDR1 is SNHLY and CDR2 FYNNEI. V lost 6 bases, J lost 7 bases, and 13 bases lay in between. The CDR3 spells CASRGSSGNSPLHF. CDR3 sequence (DNA): TGTGCCAGCAGGGGGTCCAGCGGAAATTCACCCCTCCACTTT.